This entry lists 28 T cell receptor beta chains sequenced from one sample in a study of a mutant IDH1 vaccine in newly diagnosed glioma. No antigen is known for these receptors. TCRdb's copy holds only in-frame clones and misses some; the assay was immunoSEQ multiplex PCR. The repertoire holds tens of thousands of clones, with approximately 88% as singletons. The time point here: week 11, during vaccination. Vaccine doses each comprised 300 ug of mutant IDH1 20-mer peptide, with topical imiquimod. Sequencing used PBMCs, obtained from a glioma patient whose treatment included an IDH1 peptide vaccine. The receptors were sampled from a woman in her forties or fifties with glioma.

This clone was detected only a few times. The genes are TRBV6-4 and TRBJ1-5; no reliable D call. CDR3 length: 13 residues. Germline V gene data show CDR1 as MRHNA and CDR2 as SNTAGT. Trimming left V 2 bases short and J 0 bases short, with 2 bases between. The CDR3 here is CASSDSSNQPQHF. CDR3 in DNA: TGTGCCAGCAGTGACAGTAGCAATCAGCCCCAGCATTTT.

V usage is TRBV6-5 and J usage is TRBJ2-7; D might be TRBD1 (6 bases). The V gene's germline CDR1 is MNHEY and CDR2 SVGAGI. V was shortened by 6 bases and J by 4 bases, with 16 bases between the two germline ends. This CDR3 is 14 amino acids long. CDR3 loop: CASSASVGAYEQYF. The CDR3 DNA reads TGTGCCAGCAGCGCCTCGGTGGGGGCGTACGAGCAGTACTTC.

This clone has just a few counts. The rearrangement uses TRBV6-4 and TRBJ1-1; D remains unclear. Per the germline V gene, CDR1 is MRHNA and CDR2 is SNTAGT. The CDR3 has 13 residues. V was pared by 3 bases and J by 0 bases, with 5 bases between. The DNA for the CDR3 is TGTGCCAGCAGTGAACACGTGAACACTGAAGCTTTCTTT. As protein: CASSEHVNTEAFF.

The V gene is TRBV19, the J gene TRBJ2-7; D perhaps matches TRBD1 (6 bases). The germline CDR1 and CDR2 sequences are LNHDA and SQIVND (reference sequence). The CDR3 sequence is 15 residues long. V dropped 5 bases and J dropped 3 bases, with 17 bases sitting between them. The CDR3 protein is CASSPQGNFGYEQYF. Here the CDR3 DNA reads TGTGCCAGTAGTCCTCAGGGGAATTTTGGCTACGAGCAGTACTTC. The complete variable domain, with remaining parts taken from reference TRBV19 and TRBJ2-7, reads DGGITQSPKYLFRKEGQNVTLSCEQNLNHDAMYWYRQDPGQGLRLIYYSQIVNDFQKGDIAEGYSVSREKKESFPLTVTSAQKNPTAFYLCASSPQGNFGYEQYFGPGTRLTVT.

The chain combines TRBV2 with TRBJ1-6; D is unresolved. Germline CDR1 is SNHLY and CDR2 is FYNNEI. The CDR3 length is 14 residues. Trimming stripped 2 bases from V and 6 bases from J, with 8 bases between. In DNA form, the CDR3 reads TGTGCCAGCAGTGAAAACACGGTTAATTCACCCCTCCACTTT. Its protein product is CASSENTVNSPLHF.

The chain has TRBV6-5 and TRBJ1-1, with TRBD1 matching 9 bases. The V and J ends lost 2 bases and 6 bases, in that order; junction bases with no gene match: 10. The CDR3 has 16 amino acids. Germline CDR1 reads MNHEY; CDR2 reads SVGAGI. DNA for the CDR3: TGTGCCAGCAGTTACCGTACCGGACAGGGGATCGCTGAAGCTTTCTTT. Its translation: CASSYRTGQGIAEAFF.

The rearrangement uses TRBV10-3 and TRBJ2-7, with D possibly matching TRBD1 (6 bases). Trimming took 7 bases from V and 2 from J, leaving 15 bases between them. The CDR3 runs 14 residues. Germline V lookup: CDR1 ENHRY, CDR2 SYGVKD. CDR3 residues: CAIKAMGDTYEQYF. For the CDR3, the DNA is TGTGCCATCAAGGCAATGGGGGACACCTACGAGCAGTACTTC.

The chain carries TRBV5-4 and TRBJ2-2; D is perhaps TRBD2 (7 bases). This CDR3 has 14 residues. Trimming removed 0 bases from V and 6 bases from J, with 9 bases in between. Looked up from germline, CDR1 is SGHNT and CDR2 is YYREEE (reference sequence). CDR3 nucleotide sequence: TGTGCCAGCAGCTTGGAAGGGGGGGCCGGGGAGCTGTTTTTT. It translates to CASSLEGGAGELFF.

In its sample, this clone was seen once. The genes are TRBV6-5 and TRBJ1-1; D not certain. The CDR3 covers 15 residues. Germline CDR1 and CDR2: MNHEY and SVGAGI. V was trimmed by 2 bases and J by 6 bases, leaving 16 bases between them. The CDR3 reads CASSYIRGRSPEAFF. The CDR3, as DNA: TGTGCCAGCAGTTACATCCGGGGTCGTAGTCCTGAAGCTTTCTTT.

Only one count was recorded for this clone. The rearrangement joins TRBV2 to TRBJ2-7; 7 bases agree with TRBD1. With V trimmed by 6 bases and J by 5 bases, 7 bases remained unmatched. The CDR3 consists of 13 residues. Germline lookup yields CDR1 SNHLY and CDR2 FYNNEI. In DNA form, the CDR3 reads TGTGCCAGCAGACAGGGGTTTATGAACGAGCAGTACTTC. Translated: CASRQGFMNEQYF.

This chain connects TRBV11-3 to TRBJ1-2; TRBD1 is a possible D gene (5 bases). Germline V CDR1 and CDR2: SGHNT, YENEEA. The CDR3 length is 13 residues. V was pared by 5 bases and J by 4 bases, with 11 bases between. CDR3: CASSRQGGYGYTF. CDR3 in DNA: TGTGCCAGCAGCCGCCAGGGCGGCTATGGCTACACCTTC.

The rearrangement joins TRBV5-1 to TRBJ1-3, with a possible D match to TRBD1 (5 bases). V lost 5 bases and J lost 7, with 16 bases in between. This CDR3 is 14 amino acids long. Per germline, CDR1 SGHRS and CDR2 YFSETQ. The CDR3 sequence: CASRAGTGGNTIYF. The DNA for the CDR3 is TGCGCCAGCAGAGCCGGGACGGGGGGGAACACCATATATTTT.

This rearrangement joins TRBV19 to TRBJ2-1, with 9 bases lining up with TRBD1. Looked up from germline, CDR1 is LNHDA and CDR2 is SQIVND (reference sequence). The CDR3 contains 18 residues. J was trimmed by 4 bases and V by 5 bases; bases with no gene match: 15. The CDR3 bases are TGTGCCAGTAGTCTGGGGCCTCCGGGACAGGGTCTATACAATGAGCAGTTCTTC. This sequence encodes CASSLGPPGQGLYNEQFF.

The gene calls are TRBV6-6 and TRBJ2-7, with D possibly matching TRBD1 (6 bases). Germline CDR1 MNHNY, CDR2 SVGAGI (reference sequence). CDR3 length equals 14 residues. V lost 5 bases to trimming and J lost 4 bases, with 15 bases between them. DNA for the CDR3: TGTGCCAGCAGTCCAGGGGACGGATTTTACGAGCAGTACTTC. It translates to CASSPGDGFYEQYF.

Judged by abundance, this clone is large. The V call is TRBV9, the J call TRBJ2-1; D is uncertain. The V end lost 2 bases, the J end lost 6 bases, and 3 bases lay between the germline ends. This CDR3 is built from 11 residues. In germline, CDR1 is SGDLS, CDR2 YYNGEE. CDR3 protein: CASSVSNEQFF. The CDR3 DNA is TGTGCCAGCAGCGTCTCCAATGAGCAGTTCTTC.

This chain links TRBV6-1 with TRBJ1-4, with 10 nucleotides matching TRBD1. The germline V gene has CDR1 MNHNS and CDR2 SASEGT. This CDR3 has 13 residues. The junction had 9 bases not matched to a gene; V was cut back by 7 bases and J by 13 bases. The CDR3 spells CASKPGQGFRLFF. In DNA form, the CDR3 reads TGTGCCAGCAAACCGGGACAGGGGTTTAGACTGTTTTTT.

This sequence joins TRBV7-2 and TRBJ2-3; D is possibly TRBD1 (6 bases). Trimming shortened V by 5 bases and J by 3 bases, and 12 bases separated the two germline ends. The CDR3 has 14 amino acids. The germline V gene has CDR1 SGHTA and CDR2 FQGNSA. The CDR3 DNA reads TGTGCCAGCAGCGTCAGGGGAAGTACAGATACGCAGTATTTT. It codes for CASSVRGSTDTQYF. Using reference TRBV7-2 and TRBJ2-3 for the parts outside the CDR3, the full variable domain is GAGVSQSPSNKVTEKGKDVELRCDPISGHTALYWYRQSLGQGLEFLIYFQGNSAPDKSGLPSDRFSAERTGGSVSTLTIQRTQQEDSAVYLCASSVRGSTDTQYFGPGTRLTVL.

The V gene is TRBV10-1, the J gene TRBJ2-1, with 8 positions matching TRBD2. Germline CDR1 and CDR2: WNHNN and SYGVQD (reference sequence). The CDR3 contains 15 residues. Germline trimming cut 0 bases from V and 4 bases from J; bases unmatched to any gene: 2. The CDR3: CASSESAGGYNEQFF. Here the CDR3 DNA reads TGCGCCAGCAGTGAGTCTGCGGGGGGTTACAATGAGCAGTTCTTC.

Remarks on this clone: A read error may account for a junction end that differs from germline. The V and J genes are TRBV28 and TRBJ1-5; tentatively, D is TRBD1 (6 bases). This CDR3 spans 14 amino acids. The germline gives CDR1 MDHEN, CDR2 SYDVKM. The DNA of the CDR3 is TGTGCCAGCAGCCCACAGGGCTCTAATCAGGCCCAGCATTTT. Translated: CASSPQGSNQAQHF.

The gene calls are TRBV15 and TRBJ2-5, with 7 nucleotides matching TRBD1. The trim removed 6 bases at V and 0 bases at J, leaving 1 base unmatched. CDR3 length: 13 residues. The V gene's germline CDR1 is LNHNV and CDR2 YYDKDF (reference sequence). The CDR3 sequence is CATRGGYQETQYF. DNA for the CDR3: TGTGCCACCAGAGGGGGCTACCAAGAGACCCAGTACTTC.

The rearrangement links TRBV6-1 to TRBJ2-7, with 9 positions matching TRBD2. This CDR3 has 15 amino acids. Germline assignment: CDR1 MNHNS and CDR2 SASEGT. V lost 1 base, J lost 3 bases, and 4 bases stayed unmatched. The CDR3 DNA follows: TGTGCCAGCAGTGAAGGTAGCGGGGGTATCTACGAGCAGTACTTC. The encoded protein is CASSEGSGGIYEQYF.

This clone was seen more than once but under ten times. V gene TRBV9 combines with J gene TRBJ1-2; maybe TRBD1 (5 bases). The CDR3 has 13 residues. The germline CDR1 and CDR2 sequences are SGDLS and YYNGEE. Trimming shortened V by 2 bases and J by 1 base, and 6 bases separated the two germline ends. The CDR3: CASSVDSNYGYTF. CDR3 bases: TGTGCCAGCAGCGTTGACAGTAACTATGGCTACACCTTC. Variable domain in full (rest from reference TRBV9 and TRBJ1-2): DSGVTQTPKHLITATGQRVTLRCSPRSGDLSVYWYQQSLDQGLQFLIQYYNGEERAKGNILERFSAQQFPDLHSELNLSSLELGDSALYFCASSVDSNYGYTFGSGTRLTVV.

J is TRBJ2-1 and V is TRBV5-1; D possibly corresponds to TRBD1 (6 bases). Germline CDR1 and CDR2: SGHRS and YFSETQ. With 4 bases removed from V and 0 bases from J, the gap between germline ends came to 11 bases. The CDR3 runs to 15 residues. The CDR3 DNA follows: TGCGCCAGCAGCCCTCAGGGGAGCTCCTACAATGAGCAGTTCTTC. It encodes CASSPQGSSYNEQFF.

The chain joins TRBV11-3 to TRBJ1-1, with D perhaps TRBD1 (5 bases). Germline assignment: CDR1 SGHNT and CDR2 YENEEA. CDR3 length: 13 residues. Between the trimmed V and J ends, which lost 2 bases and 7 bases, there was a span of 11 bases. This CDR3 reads CASSLFITGEAFF. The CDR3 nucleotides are TGTGCCAGCAGCTTATTTATAACAGGTGAAGCTTTCTTT.

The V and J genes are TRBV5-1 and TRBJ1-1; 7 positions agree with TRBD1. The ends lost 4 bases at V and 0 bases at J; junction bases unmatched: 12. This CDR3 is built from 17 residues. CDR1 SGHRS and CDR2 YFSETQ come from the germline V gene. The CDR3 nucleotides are TGCGCCAGCAGCCCGGCGGAGGGAGGGGGCATGAACACTGAAGCTTTCTTT. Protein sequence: CASSPAEGGGMNTEAFF. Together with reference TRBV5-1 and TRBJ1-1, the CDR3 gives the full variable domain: KAGVTQTPRYLIKTRGQQVTLSCSPISGHRSVSWYQQTPGQGLQFLFEYFSETQRNKGNFPGRFSGRQFSNSRSEMNVSTLELGDSALYLCASSPAEGGGMNTEAFFGQGTRLTVV.

The CDR3 here is CASSGQGDTEAFF. The CDR3 coding sequence is TGTGCCAGCAGCGGACAGGGAGACACTGAAGCTTTCTTT. The genes are TRBV9 and TRBJ1-1; 7 bases fit TRBD1. The CDR3 extends over 13 amino acids. With 3 bases clipped from V and 3 bases from J, the junction kept 2 bases outside the gene matches. Germline V gene data show CDR1 as SGDLS and CDR2 as YYNGEE.

In DNA form, the CDR3 reads TGCGCCAGCAGCTCAAGGACAGGAGTTCGCACCGGGGAGCTGTTTTTT. The encoded protein is CASSSRTGVRTGELFF. The gene calls are TRBV5-1 and TRBJ2-2; 7 bases map to TRBD1. Looked up from germline, CDR1 is SGHRS and CDR2 is YFSETQ. The V and J ends lost 3 bases and 4 bases, in that order; junction bases with no gene match: 9. The CDR3 has 16 amino acids.

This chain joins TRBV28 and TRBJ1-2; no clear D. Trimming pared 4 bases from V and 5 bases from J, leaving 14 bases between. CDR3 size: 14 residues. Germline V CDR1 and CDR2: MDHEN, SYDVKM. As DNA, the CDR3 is TGTGCCAGCAGTTCTCACGGGAACCGGTATGGCTACACCTTC. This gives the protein CASSSHGNRYGYTF.